This T cell receptor beta chain was documented in a study of memory CD4+ T cells and cytomegalovirus serostatus. Using immunoSEQ multiplex PCR, the repertoire was profiled, and TCRdb retains in-frame clones only, with some absent. Of some 50,000 clones listed, around 74% are singletons. Single viable CD3+CD4+CD8-CD45RO+ cells were sorted as the memory CD4+ T cells. Germline CDR1 and CDR2: SSHAT and FNYEAQ (reference sequence). The J segment lost 6 bases and the V segment lost 5 bases, leaving 7 bases of the junction unmatched. The CDR3 spans 15 residues. The rearrangement links TRBV7-7 to TRBJ2-1; 10 bases agree with TRBD2. Input material: memory CD4+ T cells from blood. This clonotype was sampled from an adult in good health and CMV-seronegative. CDR3 nucleotide sequence: TGTGCCAGCAGCAAGGGACTAGCGTTGGGCAATGAGCAGTTCTTC. Its translation is CASSKGLALGNEQFF.